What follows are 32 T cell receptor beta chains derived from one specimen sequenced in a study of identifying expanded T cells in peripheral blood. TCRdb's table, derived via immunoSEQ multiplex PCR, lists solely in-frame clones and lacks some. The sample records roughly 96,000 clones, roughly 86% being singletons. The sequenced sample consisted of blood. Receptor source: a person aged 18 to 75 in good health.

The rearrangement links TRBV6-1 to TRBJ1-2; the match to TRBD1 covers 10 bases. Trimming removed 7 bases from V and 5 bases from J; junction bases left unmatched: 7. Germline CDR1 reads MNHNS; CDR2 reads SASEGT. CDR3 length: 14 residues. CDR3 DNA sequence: TGTGCCAGCACGCCGGGACAGGGGACATATGGCTACACCTTC. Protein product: CASTPGQGTYGYTF.

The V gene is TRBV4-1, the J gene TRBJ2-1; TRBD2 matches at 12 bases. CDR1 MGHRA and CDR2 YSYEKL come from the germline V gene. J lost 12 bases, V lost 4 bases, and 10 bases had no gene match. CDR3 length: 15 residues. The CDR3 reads CASSLPGTSGLRQFF. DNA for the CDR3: TGCGCCAGCAGCCTTCCCGGGACTAGCGGGTTGCGGCAGTTCTTC.

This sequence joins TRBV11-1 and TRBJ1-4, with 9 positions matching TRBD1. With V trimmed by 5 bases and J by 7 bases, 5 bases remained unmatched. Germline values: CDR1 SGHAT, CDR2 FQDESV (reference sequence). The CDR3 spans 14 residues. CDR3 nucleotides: TGTGCCAGCAGCCCTACAGGGGGCAGTGAAAAACTGTTTTTT. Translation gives CASSPTGGSEKLFF. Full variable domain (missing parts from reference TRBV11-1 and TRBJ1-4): EAEVAQSPRYKITEKSQAVAFWCDPISGHATLYWYRQILGQGPELLVQFQDESVVDDSQLPKDRFSAERLKGVDSTLKIQPAELGDSAMYLCASSPTGGSEKLFFGSGTQLSVL.

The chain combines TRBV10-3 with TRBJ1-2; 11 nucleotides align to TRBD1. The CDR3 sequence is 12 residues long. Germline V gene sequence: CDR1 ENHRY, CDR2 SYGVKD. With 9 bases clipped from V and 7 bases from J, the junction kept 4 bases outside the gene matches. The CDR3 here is CAIRTGGSGYTF. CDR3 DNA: TGTGCCATAAGGACAGGGGGCTCTGGCTACACCTTC.

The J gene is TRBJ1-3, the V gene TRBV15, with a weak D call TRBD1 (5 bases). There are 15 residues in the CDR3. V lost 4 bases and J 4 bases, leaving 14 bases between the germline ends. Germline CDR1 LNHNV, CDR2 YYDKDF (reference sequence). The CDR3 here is CATSNGDRLGNTIYF. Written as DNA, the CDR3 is TGTGCCACCAGCAACGGGGACCGATTGGGAAACACCATATATTTT.

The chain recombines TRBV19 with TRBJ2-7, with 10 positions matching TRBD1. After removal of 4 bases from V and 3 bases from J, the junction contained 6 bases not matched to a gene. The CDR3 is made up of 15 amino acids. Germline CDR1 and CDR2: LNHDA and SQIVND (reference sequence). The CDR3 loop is CASSTRGQGHYEQYF. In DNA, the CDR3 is TGTGCCAGTAGTACCCGGGGACAGGGGCACTACGAGCAGTACTTC. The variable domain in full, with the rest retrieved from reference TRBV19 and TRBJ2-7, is DGGITQSPKYLFRKEGQNVTLSCEQNLNHDAMYWYRQDPGQGLRLIYYSQIVNDFQKGDIAEGYSVSREKKESFPLTVTSAQKNPTAFYLCASSTRGQGHYEQYFGPGTRLTVT.

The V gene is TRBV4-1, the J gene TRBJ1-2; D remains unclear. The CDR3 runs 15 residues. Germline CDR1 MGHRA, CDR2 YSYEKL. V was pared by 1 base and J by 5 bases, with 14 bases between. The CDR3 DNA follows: TGCGCCAGCAGCCAAGCTGTGACTGAAAGATATGGCTACACCTTC. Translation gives CASSQAVTERYGYTF.

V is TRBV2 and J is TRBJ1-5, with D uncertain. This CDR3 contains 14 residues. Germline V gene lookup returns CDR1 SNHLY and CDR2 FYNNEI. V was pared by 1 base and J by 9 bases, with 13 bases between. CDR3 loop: CASSEDGQSRPQHF. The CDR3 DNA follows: TGTGCCAGCAGTGAAGACGGCCAGTCGCGGCCCCAGCATTTT.

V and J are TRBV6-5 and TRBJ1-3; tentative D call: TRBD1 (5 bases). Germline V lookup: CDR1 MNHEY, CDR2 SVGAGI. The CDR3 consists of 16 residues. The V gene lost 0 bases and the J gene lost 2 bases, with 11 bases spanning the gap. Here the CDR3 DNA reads TGTGCCAGCAGTTACTCCGGACATTACCCTGGAAACACCATATATTTT. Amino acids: CASSYSGHYPGNTIYF.

DNA for the CDR3: TGTGCCAGCAGCTCGGACAGGGGTTCACCCCTCCACTTT. This encodes CASSSDRGSPLHF. The J gene is TRBJ1-6, the V gene TRBV5-6; 9 positions agree with TRBD1. Germline CDR1 is SGHDT and CDR2 is YYEEEE. The CDR3 loop spans 13 amino acids. J was trimmed by 9 bases and V by 3 bases; bases with no gene match: 1.

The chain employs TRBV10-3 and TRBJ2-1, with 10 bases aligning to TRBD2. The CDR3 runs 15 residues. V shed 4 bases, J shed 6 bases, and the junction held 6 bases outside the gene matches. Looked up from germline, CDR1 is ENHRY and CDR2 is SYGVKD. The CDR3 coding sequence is TGTGCCATCAGTGGTCTAGCGGGGGTCCTCAATGAGCAGTTCTTC. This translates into CAISGLAGVLNEQFF.

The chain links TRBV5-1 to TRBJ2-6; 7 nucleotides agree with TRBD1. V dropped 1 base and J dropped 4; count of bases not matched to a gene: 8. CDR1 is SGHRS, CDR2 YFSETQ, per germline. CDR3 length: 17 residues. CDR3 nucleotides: TGCGCCAGCAGCTTGCCCCAGAGGGGGCGAGGGGCCAACGTCCTGACTTTC. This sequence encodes CASSLPQRGRGANVLTF.

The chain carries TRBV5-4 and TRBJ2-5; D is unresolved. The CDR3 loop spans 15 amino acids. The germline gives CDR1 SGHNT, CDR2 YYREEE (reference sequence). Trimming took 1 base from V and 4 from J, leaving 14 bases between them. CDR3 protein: CASSLFGSLVETQYF. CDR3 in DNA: TGTGCCAGCAGCTTGTTTGGCAGCCTAGTAGAGACCCAGTACTTC.

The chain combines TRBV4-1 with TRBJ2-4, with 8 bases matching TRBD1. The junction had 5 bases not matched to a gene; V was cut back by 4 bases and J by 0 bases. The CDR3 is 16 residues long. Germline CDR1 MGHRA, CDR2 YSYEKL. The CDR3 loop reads CASSPRGQGAKNIQYF. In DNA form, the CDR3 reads TGCGCCAGCAGCCCCAGGGGGCAGGGAGCCAAAAACATTCAGTACTTC.

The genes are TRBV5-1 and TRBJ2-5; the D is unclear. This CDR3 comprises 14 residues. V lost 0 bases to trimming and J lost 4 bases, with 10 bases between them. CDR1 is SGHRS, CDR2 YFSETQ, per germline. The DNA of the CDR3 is TGCGCCAGCAGCTTGGAGGGATTCCGAGAGACCCAGTACTTC. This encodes CASSLEGFRETQYF.

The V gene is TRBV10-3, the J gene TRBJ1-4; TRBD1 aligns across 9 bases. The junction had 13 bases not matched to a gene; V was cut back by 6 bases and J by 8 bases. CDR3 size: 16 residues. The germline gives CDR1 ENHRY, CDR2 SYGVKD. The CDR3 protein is CAIRGAAQGAGEKLFF. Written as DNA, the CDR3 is TGTGCCATCAGAGGGGCTGCACAGGGGGCAGGAGAAAAACTGTTTTTT.

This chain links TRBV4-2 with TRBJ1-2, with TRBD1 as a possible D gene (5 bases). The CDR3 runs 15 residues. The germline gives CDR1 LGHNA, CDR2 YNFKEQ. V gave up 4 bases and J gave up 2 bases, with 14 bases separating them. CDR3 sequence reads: CASSRSRDGNYGYTF. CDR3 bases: TGTGCCAGCAGCCGCTCCCGGGACGGGAACTATGGCTACACCTTC.

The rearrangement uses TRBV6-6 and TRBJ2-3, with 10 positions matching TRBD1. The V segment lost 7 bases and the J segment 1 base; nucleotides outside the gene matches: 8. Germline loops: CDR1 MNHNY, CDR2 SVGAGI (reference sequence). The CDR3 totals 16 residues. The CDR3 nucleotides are TGTGCCAGCAATCCGGGACAGGGGTTGGGCACAGATACGCAGTATTTT. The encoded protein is CASNPGQGLGTDTQYF.

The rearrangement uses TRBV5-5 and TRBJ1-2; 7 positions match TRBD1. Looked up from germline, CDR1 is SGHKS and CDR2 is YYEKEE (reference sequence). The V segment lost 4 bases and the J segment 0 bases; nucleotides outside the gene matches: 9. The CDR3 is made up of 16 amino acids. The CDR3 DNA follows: TGTGCCAGCAGCCTCGGGACAGCCCTCTCTAACTATGGCTACACCTTC. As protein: CASSLGTALSNYGYTF.

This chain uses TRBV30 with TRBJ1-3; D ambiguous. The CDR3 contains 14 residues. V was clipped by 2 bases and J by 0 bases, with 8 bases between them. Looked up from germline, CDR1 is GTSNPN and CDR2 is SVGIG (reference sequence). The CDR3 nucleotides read TGTGCCTGGAGTTCTGGGCGCTCTGGAAACACCATATATTTT. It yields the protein CAWSSGRSGNTIYF. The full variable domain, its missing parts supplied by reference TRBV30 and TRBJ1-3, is SQTIHQWPATLVQPVGSPLSLECTVEGTSNPNLYWYRQAAGRGLQLLFYSVGIGQISSEVPQNLSASRPQDRQFILSSKKLLLSDSGFYLCAWSSGRSGNTIYFGEGSWLTVV.

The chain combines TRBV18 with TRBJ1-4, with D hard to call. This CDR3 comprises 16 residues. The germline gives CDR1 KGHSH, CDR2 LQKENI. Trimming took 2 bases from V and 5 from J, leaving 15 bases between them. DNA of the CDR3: TGTGCCAGCTCACCAACTCTCAAACAGAGGAATGAAAAACTGTTTTTT. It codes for CASSPTLKQRNEKLFF.

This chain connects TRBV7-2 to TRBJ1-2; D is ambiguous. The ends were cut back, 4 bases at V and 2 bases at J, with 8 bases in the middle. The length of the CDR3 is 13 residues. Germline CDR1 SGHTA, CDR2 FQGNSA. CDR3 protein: CASSSDDNYGYTF. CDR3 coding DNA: TGTGCCAGCAGCTCCGACGACAACTATGGCTACACCTTC.

The CDR3 nucleotides read TGTGCCAGCAGCCTGGGACTAGTTAGCGATGAGCAGTTCTTC. Its protein is CASSLGLVSDEQFF. The chain carries TRBV11-3 and TRBJ2-1; 8 positions agree with TRBD2. The CDR3 consists of 14 residues. V was clipped by 5 bases and J by 8 bases; unmatched bases: 8. Germline CDR1 and CDR2: SGHNT and YENEEA.

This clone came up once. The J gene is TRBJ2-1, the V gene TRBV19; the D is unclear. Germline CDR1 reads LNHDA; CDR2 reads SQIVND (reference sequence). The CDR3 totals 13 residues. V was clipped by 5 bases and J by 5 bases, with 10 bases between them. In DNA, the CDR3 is TGTGCCAGTAGTCTTGAAGGAGACAATGAGCAGTTCTTC. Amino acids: CASSLEGDNEQFF.

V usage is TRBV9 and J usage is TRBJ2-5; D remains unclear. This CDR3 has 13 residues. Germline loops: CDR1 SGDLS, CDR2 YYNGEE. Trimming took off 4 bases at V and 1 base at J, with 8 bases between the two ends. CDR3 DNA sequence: TGTGCCAGCAGCCCCACCAGCCAAGAGACCCAGTACTTC. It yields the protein CASSPTSQETQYF.

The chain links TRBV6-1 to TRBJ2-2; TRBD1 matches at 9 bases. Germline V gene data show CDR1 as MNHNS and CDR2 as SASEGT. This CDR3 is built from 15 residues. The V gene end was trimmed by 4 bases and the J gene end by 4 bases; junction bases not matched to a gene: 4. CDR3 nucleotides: TGTGCCAGCAGTGGACGACAGGGGGGCACCGGGGAGCTGTTTTTT. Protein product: CASSGRQGGTGELFF.

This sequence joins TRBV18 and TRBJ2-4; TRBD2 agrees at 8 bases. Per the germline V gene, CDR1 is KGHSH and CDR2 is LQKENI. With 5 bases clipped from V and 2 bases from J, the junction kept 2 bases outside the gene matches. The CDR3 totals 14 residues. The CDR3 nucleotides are TGTGCCAGCTCAGTAGCGGGAACCAAAAACATTCAGTACTTC. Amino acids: CASSVAGTKNIQYF.

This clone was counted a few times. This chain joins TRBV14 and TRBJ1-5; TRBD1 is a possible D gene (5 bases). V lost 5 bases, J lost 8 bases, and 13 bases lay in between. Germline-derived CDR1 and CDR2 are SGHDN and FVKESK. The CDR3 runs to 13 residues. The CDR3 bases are TGTGCCAGCAGCACCGTGGGAGGGGAGCCCCAGCATTTT. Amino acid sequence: CASSTVGGEPQHF. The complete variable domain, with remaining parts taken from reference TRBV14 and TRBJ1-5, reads EAGVTQFPSHSVIEKGQTVTLRCDPISGHDNLYWYRRVMGKEIKFLLHFVKESKQDESGMPNNRFLAERTGGTYSTLKVQPAELEDSGVYFCASSTVGGEPQHFGDGTRLSIL.

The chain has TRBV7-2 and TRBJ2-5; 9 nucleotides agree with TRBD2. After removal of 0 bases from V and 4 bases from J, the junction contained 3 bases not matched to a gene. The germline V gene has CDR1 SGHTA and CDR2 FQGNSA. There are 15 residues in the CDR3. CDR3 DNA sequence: TGTGCCAGCAGCTTAGCGGGGACTAGCCCAGAGACCCAGTACTTC. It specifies CASSLAGTSPETQYF.

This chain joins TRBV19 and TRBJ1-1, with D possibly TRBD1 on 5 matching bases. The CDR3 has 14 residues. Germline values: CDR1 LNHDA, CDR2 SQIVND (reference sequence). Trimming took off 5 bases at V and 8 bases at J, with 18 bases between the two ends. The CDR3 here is CASSYGGEAIEAFF. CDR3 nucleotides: TGTGCCAGTAGTTACGGGGGGGAGGCGATAGAAGCTTTCTTT.

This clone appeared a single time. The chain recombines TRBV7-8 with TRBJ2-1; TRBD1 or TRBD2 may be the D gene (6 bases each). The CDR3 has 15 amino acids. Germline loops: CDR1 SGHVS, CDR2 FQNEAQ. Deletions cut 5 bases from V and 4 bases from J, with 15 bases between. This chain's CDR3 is CASSPTEGGYNEQFF. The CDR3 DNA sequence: TGTGCCAGCAGCCCGACCGAGGGGGGATACAATGAGCAGTTCTTC.

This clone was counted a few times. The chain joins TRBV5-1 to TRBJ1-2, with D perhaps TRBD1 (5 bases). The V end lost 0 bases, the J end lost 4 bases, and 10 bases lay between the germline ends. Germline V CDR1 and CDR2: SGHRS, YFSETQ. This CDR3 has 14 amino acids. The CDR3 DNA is TGCGCCAGCAGCTTGGCCCCCGGGGGCTATGGCTACACCTTC. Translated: CASSLAPGGYGYTF.